This TCR beta chain was sequenced in a study of graft-versus-host responses after intestinal transplantation (dated by TCRdb to about 2021). Concerning the study at large: The transplants that recipients received were multivisceral, liver-intestinal, or isolated intestinal. Alloreactive clones were identified by sequencing pre-transplant mixed lymphocyte reaction products and comparing them with unstimulated pre-transplant donor and recipient T cells. Every recipient was given anti-thymocyte globulin induction, followed by approximately 3 years of maintenance tacrolimus and steroids. Donor T cell macrochimerism was defined as a peak of at least 4% donor T cells among recipient peripheral blood mononuclear cells. Rather than going through the commercial service, samples from three later patients were sequenced in-house on an Illumina MiSeq and processed with MiXCR. Graft-versus-host and host-versus-graft alloreactive T cell clones were tracked in the graft, circulation and bone marrow after intestinal transplantation using bulk TCR-beta CDR3 sequencing. Of the 20 to 30 intestinal transplant recipients enrolled in the cohort, one of whom was a retransplant, a few patients without pretransplant specimens were excluded. What the research found in general, with its limitations: In patients with donor T cell macrochimerism, the allografts had high GvH to HvG T cell clonal ratios. Early after transplant, peak levels of circulating GvH clones were found to be associated with declines in HvG clones. GvH clones turned up in recipient bone marrow, with some appearing earlier in ileal mucosa or blood, a pattern consistent with an intestinal mucosal origin. The relatively low number and heterogeneity of intestinal transplant patients limited the conclusions.

As concerns this clone: The antigen this receptor binds is unknown. No base-level quality is on record; no much larger clone is a single base apart.

Library preparation used the immunoSEQ multiplex PCR assay. Adaptive Biotechnologies carried out high-throughput TCR-beta CDR3 sequencing of genomic DNA for most patients. For the original study's pipeline: Adaptive's ImmunoSEQ software supplied the TCR sequencing data for more than 15 patients, while MiXCR and VDJtools were used to process a few other patients. CDR3 nucleotide sequences shared by donor and recipient were removed because the origin of these sequences could not be assigned. To count as alloreactive, a clone needed at least 2-fold expansion over unstimulated cells and a minimum CFSE-low frequency of 0.002% (template counts) or 0.001% (read counts). Mappable clones were those detected in sequenced pre-transplant spleen, lymph node, or MLR CFSE-low populations of the donor or recipient. Cumulative frequency of alloreactive clones was calculated as a percentage of all sequences weighted by copy number. TCRdb took over this immuneACCESS table, retaining in-frame rearrangements with V and J assigned. Such tables are incomplete; in checked studies, under half of the missing clones stem from an unresolved V gene, and the remainder is unexplained. The DNA gave D and trimming, while V, J and clone size come from that table. Present in this sample are about 45,000 clones, 91% of which were seen just once. The leading ten clones occupy around 4.8% of the sample.

CDR1 KGHSH and CDR2 LQKENI are derived from the germline V gene. The CDR3 spans 16 residues, from the cysteine through the phenylalanine. CDR3 DNA is the only sequence kept; it has 48 bases, read in frame from the first base. V is pruned by 0 bases and J by 5 bases, leaving 5 bases of the junction without a gene match. In the first month after transplant, blood samples were collected up to 4 times, and after that at least monthly when available. This receptor was identified in a human patient who received an intestinal transplant, so some T cells may come from the graft donor. The chain joins TRBV18 to TRBJ2-2, with TRBD2 identical over 8 junction bases. Sequences were derived from PBMCs, sampled 524 days after transplant. The nucleotide sequence is TGTGCCAGCTCACCACCGGGACTAGGATGGACCGGGGAGCTGTTTTTT. Its protein is CASSPPGLGWTGELFF.